This paragraph reports one T cell receptor (beta chain). The antigen is not known. This sample stems from a study of lymphopenia after photon versus proton radiotherapy. General study results and limits: Post-nadir TCR diversity decline inversely tracked overall survival among those who died. Only patients who died were analyzed for survival; proton advantage is unproven. After lymphocyte nadir, photon-treated repertoires showed oligoclonal expansion, especially CD8+ Temra. Proton therapy kept repertoires fairly stable, unlike photons, which gained effector/memory cells.

Trimming shortened V by 4 bases and J by 3 bases, and 12 bases separated the two germline ends. The V gene's germline CDR1 is MNHNS and CDR2 SASEGT. This CDR3 has 14 amino acids. The assay was immunoSEQ multiplex PCR, and TCRdb's table has in-frame clones only and misses some. This repertoire shows more than 15,000 clones, 65% to 90% found once; its top ten account for 11%. The sequences come from peripheral blood, collected from a patient treated with proton-based radiotherapy. The source is a man aged 65 to 79 with pancreatic cancer. J is TRBJ1-1 and V is TRBV6-1, with TRBD1 as a possible D gene (6 bases). Written as DNA, the CDR3 is TGTGCCAGCAGTGTGACGGAGGGGGACACTGAAGCTTTCTTT. It translates to CASSVTEGDTEAFF.